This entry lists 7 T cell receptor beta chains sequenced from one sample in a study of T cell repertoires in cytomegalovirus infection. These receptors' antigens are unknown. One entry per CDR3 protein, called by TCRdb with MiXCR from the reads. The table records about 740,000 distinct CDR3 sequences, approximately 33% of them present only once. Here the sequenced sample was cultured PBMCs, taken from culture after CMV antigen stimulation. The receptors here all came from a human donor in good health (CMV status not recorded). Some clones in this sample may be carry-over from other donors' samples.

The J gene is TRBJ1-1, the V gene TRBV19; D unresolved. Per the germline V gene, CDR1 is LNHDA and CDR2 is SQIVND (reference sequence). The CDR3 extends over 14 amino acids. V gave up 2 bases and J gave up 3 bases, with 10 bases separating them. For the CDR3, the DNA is TGTGCCAGTAGTATAAACGGCTGGGACACTGAAGCTTTCTTT. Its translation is CASSINGWDTEAFF.

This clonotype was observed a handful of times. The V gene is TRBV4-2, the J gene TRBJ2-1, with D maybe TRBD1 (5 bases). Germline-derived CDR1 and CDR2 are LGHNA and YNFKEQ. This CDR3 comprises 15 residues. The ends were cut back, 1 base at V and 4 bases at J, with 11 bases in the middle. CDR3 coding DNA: TGTGCCAGCAGCCAAGTGAAAGGGGAATACAATGAGCAGTTCTTC. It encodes CASSQVKGEYNEQFF.

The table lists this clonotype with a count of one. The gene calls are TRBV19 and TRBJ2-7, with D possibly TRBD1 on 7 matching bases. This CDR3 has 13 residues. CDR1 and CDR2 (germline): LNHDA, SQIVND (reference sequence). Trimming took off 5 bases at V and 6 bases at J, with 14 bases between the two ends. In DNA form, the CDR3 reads TGTGCCAGTAGTCTCATCCAGGGGGGCGAGCAGTACTTC. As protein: CASSLIQGGEQYF.

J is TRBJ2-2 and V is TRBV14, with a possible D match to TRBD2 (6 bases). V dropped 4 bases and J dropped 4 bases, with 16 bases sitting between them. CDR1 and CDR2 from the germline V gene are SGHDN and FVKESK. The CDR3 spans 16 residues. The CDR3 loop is CASSLEGRAGTGELFF. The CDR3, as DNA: TGTGCCAGCAGCCTCGAGGGGAGAGCGGGCACCGGGGAGCTGTTTTTT.

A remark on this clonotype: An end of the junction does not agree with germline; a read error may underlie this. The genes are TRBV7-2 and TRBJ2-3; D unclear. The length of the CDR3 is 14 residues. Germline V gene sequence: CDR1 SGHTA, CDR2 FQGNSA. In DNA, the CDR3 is TGTGCCAGCTGCTTAGTAGCTTACACAGATACGCAGTATTTT. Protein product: CASCLVAYTDTQYF.

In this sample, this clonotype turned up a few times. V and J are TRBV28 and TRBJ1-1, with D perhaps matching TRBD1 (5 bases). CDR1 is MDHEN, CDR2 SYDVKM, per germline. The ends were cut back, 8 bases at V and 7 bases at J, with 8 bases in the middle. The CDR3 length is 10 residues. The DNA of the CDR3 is TGTGCCAGCGGGAGGGGTGAAGCTTTCTTT. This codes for CASGRGEAFF.

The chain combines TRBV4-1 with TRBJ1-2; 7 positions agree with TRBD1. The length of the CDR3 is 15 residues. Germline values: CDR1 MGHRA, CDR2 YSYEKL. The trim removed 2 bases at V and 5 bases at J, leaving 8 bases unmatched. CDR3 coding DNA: TGCGCCAGCAGCCAACCGACAGGGTTTATTTATGGCTACACCTTC. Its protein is CASSQPTGFIYGYTF.